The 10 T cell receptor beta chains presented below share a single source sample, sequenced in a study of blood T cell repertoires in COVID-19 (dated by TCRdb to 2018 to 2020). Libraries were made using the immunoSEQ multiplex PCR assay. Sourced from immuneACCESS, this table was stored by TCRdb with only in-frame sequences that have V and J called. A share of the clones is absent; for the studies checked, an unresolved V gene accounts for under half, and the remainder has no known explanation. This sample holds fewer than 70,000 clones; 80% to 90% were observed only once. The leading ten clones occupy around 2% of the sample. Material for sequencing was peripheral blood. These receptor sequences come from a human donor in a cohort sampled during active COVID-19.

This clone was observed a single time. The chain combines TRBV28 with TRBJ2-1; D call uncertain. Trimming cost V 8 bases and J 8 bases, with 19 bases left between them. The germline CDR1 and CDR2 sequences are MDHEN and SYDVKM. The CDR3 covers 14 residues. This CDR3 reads CASRSPAGSHEQFF. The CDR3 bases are TGTGCCAGCCGGTCTCCGGCAGGCTCACATGAGCAGTTCTTC.

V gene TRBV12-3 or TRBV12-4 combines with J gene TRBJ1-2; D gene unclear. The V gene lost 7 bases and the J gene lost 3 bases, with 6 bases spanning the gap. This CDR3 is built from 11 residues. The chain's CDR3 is CASMRDYGYTF. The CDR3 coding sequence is TGTGCCAGCATGAGGGACTATGGCTACACCTTC.

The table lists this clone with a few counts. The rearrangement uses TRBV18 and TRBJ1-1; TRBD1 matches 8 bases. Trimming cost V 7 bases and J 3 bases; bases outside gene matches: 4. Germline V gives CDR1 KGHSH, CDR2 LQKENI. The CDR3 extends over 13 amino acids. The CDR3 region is CASLTGQDTEAFF. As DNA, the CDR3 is TGTGCCAGCTTGACGGGACAGGACACTGAAGCTTTCTTT. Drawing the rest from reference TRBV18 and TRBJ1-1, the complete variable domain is NAGVMQNPRHLVRRRGQEARLRCSPMKGHSHVYWYRQLPEEGLKFMVYLQKENIIDESGMPKERFSAEFPKEGPSILRIQQVVRGDSAAYFCASLTGQDTEAFFGQGTRLTVV.

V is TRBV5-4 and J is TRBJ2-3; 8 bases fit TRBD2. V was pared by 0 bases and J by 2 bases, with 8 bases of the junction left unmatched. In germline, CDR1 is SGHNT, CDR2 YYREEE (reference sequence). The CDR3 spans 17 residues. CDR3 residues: CASSLGRGASTTDTQYF. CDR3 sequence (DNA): TGTGCCAGCAGCTTGGGGCGGGGGGCCTCGACCACAGATACGCAGTATTTT.

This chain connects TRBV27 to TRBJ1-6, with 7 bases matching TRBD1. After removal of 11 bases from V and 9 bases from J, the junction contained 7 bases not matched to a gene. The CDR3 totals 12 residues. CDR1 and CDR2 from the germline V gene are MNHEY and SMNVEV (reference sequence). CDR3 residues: CARQGRISPLHF. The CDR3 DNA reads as TGTGCCCGACAGGGTAGAATTTCACCCCTCCACTTT.

The CDR3 reads CASSPVSLGLESYGYTF. As DNA, the CDR3 is TGCGCCAGCAGCCCCGTGAGTCTCGGCTTGGAGAGCTATGGCTACACCTTC. The chain recombines TRBV4-1 with TRBJ1-2; the D is unclear. Germline CDR1 and CDR2: MGHRA and YSYEKL. The V end was cut by 4 bases, the J end by 4 bases, with 22 bases between. This CDR3 contains 17 residues.

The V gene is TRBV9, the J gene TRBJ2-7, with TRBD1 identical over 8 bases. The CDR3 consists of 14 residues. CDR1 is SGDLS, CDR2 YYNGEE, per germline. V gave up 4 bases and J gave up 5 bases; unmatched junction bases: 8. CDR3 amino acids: CASSPGTGGHEQYF. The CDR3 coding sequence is TGTGCCAGCAGCCCCGGGACAGGAGGCCACGAGCAGTACTTC.

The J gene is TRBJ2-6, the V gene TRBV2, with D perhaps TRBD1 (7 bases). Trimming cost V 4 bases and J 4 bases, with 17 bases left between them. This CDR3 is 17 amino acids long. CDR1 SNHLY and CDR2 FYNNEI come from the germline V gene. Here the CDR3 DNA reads TGTGCCAGCAGTGCATTCAGGGGGGCTGCGGGGGCCAACGTCCTGACTTTC. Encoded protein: CASSAFRGAAGANVLTF. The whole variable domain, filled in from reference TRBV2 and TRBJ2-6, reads EPEVTQTPSHQVTQMGQEVILRCVPISNHLYFYWYRQILGQKVEFLVSFYNNEISEKSEIFDDQFSVERPDGSNFTLKIRSTKLEDSAMYFCASSAFRGAAGANVLTFGAGSRLTVL.

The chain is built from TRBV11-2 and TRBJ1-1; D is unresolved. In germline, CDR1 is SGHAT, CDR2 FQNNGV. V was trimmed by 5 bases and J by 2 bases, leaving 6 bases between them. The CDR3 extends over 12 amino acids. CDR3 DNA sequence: TGTGCCAGCAGCCTGAGAAACACTGAAGCTTTCTTT. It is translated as CASSLRNTEAFF.

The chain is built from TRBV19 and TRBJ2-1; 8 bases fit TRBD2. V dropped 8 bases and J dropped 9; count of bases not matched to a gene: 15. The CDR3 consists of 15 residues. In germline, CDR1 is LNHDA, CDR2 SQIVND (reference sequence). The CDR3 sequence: CASRRSGRTLGEQFF. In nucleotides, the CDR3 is TGTGCCAGTCGGAGAAGCGGGAGAACGTTGGGTGAGCAGTTCTTC.